This T cell receptor (beta chain) was found in a study of long-term antiretroviral therapy in people with HIV. Germline-derived CDR1 and CDR2 are MDHEN and SYDVKM. The CDR3 loop spans 13 amino acids. The junction had 3 bases not matched to a gene; V was cut back by 3 bases and J by 7 bases. Only one count was recorded for this clone. Its antigen is unidentified. All participants with HIV were treated in the United States. Runs used v3.0 of the immunoSEQ assay and were done at survey level. Repertoires were generated with immunoSEQ multiplex PCR, while TCRdb's copy carries only in-frame clones and drops some. The data show fewer than 25,000 clones, 85% to 95% seen once. Overall study findings and caveats: Nothing was known about ART adherence, viral resistance or changes in therapy. HIV repertoire CDR3 lengths ranged less widely than those of controls. Clones that had undergone expansion before ART dominated the repertoire at all time points.

The source is a woman aged 50 to 60 with HIV. The sample consisted of unsorted PBMCs, taken about 4.7 years after starting antiretroviral therapy. V gene TRBV28 combines with J gene TRBJ2-1; 7 nucleotides align to TRBD2. CDR3 loop: CASSLPSGNEQFF. CDR3 in DNA: TGTGCCAGCAGTTTGCCTAGCGGTAATGAGCAGTTCTTC.